A single sample gave rise to the 6 T cell receptor beta chains below, sequenced in a study of blood T cell repertoires in COVID-19. Assay: immunoSEQ multiplex PCR; the TCRdb copy retains only in-frame clones and omits some. This table has approximately 120,000 clones, around 85% appearing once. The source material was peripheral blood. The receptors stem from a woman aged 50 to 60 who had recovered from COVID-19.

This chain joins TRBV7-9 and TRBJ1-5; TRBD1 is a possible D gene (6 bases). CDR1 and CDR2 (germline): SEHNR, FQNEAQ (reference sequence). Trimming shortened V by 5 bases and J by 3 bases, and 23 bases separated the two germline ends. This CDR3 has 18 residues. The CDR3 sequence: CASSPTPTRTAFNQPQHF. The CDR3 nucleotides read TGTGCCAGCAGCCCAACCCCCACCAGGACAGCTTTCAATCAGCCCCAGCATTTT.

The chain is built from TRBV7-2 and TRBJ2-1; 10 bases map to TRBD2. The ends lost 2 bases at V and 5 bases at J; junction bases unmatched: 3. The CDR3 consists of 15 residues. Per germline, CDR1 SGHTA and CDR2 FQGNSA. The CDR3 nucleotides read TGTGCCAGCAGCTTACAGAGCGGGAGGGACAATGAGCAGTTCTTC. This sequence encodes CASSLQSGRDNEQFF.

J is TRBJ1-1 and V is TRBV6-6, with 10 positions matching TRBD1. The CDR3 is 14 residues long. With 5 bases clipped from V and 4 bases from J, the junction kept 4 bases outside the gene matches. Germline V CDR1 and CDR2: MNHNY, SVGAGI (reference sequence). The CDR3 is CASSPDRGFTEAFF. DNA for the CDR3: TGTGCCAGCAGTCCGGACAGGGGGTTCACTGAAGCTTTCTTT.

This clone was observed once. The chain is built from TRBV6-6 and TRBJ2-7, with D perhaps TRBD2 (6 bases). The CDR3 loop spans 12 amino acids. Germline V gives CDR1 MNHNY, CDR2 SVGAGI (reference sequence). Trimming shortened V by 8 bases and J by 9 bases, and 17 bases separated the two germline ends. The CDR3: CASSSVSPGQYF. The DNA of the CDR3 is TGTGCCAGCTCTAGCGTCTCCCCGGGGCAGTACTTC.

This clone was seen only once. This chain joins TRBV27 and TRBJ2-7; 9 bases line up with TRBD1. This CDR3 has 17 residues. Germline values: CDR1 MNHEY, CDR2 SMNVEV (reference sequence). Germline trimming cut 5 bases from V and 4 bases from J; bases unmatched to any gene: 15. The CDR3 nucleotides are TGTGCCAGCAGTCTATACATCCCGGGACAGGGCTCTTACGAGCAGTACTTC. Translation: CASSLYIPGQGSYEQYF.

The gene calls are TRBV10-3 and TRBJ1-5; 8 bases map to TRBD1. Trimming removed 6 bases from V and 6 bases from J; junction bases left unmatched: 7. This CDR3 has 14 amino acids. CDR1 and CDR2 (germline): ENHRY, SYGVKD. CDR3 protein: CAISPTGAIQPQHF. The CDR3, as DNA: TGTGCCATCAGCCCGACAGGGGCAATTCAGCCCCAGCATTTT.